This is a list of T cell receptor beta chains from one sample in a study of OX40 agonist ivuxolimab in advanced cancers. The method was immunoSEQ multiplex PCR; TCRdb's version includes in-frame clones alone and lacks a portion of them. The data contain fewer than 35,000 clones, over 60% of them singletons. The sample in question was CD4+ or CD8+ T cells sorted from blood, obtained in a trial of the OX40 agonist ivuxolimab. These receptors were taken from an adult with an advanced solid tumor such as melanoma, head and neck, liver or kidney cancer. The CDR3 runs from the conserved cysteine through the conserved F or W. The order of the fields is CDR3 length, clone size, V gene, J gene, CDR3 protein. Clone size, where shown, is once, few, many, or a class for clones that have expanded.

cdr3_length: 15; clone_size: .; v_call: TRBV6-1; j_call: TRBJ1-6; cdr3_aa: CATRGAGPLGSPLHF
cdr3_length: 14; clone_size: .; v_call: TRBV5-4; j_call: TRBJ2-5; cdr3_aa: CASSLPTGVETQYF
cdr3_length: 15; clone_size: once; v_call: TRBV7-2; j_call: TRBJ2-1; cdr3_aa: CASSPPGYIYNEQFF
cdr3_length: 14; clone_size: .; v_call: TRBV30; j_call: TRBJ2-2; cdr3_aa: CAWSPGANTGELFF
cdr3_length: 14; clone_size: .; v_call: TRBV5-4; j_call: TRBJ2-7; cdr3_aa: CASSSTGKSYEQYF
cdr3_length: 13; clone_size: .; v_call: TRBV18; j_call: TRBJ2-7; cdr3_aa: CASSRTGGFEQYF
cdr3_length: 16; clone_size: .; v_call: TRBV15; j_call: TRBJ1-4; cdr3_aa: CATSNGQGLTNEKLFF
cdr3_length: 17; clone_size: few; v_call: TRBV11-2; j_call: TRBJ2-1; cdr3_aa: CASSLAFRGRSYNEQFF
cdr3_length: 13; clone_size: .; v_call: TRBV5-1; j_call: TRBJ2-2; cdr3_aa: CASRDKETGELFF
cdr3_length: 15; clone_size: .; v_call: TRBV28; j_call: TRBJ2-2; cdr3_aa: CASSAHGAAAGELFF
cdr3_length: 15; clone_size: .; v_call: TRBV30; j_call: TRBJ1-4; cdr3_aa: CAWSGGLGGPEKLFF
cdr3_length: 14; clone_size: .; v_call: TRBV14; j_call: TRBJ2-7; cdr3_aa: CASSQVGQPYEQYF
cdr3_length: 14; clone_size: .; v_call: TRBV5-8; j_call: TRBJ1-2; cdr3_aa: CASSLNTGGYGYTF
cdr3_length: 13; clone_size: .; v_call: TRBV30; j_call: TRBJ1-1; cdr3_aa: CAWSVIQNTEAFF
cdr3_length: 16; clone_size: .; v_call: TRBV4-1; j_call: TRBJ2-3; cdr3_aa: CASSQNGGTVLDTQYF
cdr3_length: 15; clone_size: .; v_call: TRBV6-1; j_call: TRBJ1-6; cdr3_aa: CASSDEGTYNSPLHF
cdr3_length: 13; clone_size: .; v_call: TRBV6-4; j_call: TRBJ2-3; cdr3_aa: CASSTQIGDTQYF
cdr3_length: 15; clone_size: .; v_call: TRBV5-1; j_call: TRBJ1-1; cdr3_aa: CASSSSGHLNTEAFF
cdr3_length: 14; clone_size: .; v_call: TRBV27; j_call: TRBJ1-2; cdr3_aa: CASSPDGSGYGYTF
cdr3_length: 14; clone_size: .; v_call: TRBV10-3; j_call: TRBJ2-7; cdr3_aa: CAISEGTTSYEQYF
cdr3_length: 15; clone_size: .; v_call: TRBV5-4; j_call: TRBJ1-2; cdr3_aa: CASSPEQGAMYGYTF
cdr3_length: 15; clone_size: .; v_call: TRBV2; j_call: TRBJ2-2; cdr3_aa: CASSEGRINTGELFF